These 32 T cell receptor beta chains originate from one sample sequenced in a study of T cell repertoires in cytomegalovirus infection. These receptors lack a known antigen. TCRdb analysed the reads with MiXCR anew, one entry per CDR3 protein. The sample yields approximately 730,000 distinct CDR3 sequences, 30% to 35% seen once. The specimen comprised cultured PBMCs, sampled from culture after CMV antigen stimulation. Every receptor here comes from a human donor in good health (CMV status not recorded). Some clones in this sample may be carry-over from other donors' samples.

This clonotype was detected only a few times. V gene TRBV23-1 combines with J gene TRBJ2-7, with TRBD1 matching over 7 bases. TRBV23-1 has ORF status, its function being uncertain. This CDR3 has 19 amino acids. V shed 0 bases, J shed 0 bases, and the junction held 14 bases outside the gene matches. The CDR3: CASSQSKSGTGQSSYEQYF. CDR3 nucleotides: TGCGCCAGCAGTCAATCTAAATCGGGGACGGGACAGTCCTCCTACGAGCAGTACTTC.

This clonotype was detected only a few times. V usage is TRBV7-9 and J usage is TRBJ2-1; the D gene is possibly TRBD2 (6 bases). The CDR3 extends over 17 amino acids. V lost 1 base and J 4 bases, leaving 17 bases between the germline ends. Per germline, CDR1 SEHNR and CDR2 FQNEAQ (reference sequence). CDR3: CASSLGFRGIKYNEQFF. The CDR3 bases are TGTGCCAGCAGCTTAGGATTTCGGGGGATCAAATACAATGAGCAGTTCTTC. The full variable domain, completed using reference TRBV7-9 and TRBJ2-1, is DTGVSQNPRHKITKRGQNVTFRCDPISEHNRLYWYRQTLGQGPEFLTYFQNEAQLEKSRLLSDRFSAERPKGSFSTLEIQRTEQGDSAMYLCASSLGFRGIKYNEQFFGPGTRLTVL.

The chain is built from TRBV6-1 and TRBJ1-5; D remains unclear. The CDR3 contains 15 residues. V lost 1 base to trimming and J lost 0 bases, with 7 bases between them. The germline CDR1 and CDR2 sequences are MNHNS and SASEGT. The CDR3 DNA is TGTGCCAGCAGTGAAGGCACAGCTAGCAATCAGCCCCAGCATTTT. Amino acid sequence: CASSEGTASNQPQHF.

This clonotype was seen repeatedly, ten times or more. This chain joins TRBV7-2 and TRBJ2-5, with D maybe TRBD1 (6 bases). Germline CDR1 reads SGHTA; CDR2 reads FQGNSA. V was cut by 1 base and J by 4 bases, with 10 bases left in between. The CDR3 length is 14 residues. Here the CDR3 reads CASSLVPGAETQYF. In DNA form, the CDR3 reads TGTGCCAGCAGCTTAGTCCCAGGGGCAGAGACCCAGTACTTC. The entire variable domain, with the rest obtained from reference TRBV7-2 and TRBJ2-5, is as follows: GAGVSQSPSNKVTEKGKDVELRCDPISGHTALYWYRQSLGQGLEFLIYFQGNSAPDKSGLPSDRFSAERTGGSVSTLTIQRTQQEDSAVYLCASSLVPGAETQYFGPGTRLLVL.

This clonotype was seen only a few times. The V call is TRBV10-3, the J call TRBJ2-5, with 9 bases fitting TRBD1. V lost 8 bases and J lost 4; bases outside the gene matches: 8. Germline loops: CDR1 ENHRY, CDR2 SYGVKD. This CDR3 is 14 amino acids long. In DNA form, the CDR3 reads TGTGCCATCGCCGCCCCGGACAGGGGAGAGACCCAGTACTTC. Translation: CAIAAPDRGETQYF.

CDR3 sequence (DNA): TGTGCCAGCAGTTTATCCCCGGGACAGACCTACGAGCAGTACTTC. Protein sequence: CASSLSPGQTYEQYF. The chain uses TRBV27 and TRBJ2-7; TRBD1 matches at 7 bases. Germline CDR1 and CDR2: MNHEY and SMNVEV (reference sequence). The CDR3 extends over 15 amino acids. J lost 2 bases, V lost 0 bases, and 4 bases had no gene match.

This clonotype was counted only a few times. The chain joins TRBV12-3 or TRBV12-4 to TRBJ2-1, with D possibly TRBD2 on 7 matching bases. This CDR3 contains 15 residues. With 2 bases removed from V and 6 bases from J, the gap between germline ends came to 14 bases. CDR3 coding DNA: TGTGCCAGCAGTTTATTAGGGAGGGGGAGCAATGAGCAGTTCTTC. The encoded protein is CASSLLGRGSNEQFF.

This clonotype was seen a few times. The rearrangement joins TRBV20-1 to TRBJ2-7; D possibly corresponds to TRBD1 (8 bases). Germline values: CDR1 DFQATT, CDR2 SNEGSKA (reference sequence). The CDR3 extends over 14 amino acids. Trimming stripped 5 bases from V and 4 bases from J, with 18 bases between. The CDR3, as DNA: TGCAGTGCTGCCGACAGGGGAGGGGGGTACGAGCAGTACTTC. Amino acids: CSAADRGGGYEQYF.

The chain carries TRBV14 and TRBJ2-5, with D hard to call. The germline V gene encodes CDR1 SGHDN and CDR2 FVKESK. This CDR3 is 11 amino acids long. The V end lost 0 bases, the J end lost 7 bases, and 3 bases lay between the germline ends. The CDR3 region is CASSQEGTQYF. The CDR3 bases are TGTGCCAGCAGCCAAGAGGGGACCCAGTACTTC. The full variable domain, with the rest looked up from reference TRBV14 and TRBJ2-5, is EAGVTQFPSHSVIEKGQTVTLRCDPISGHDNLYWYRRVMGKEIKFLLHFVKESKQDESGMPNNRFLAERTGGTYSTLKVQPAELEDSGVYFCASSQEGTQYFGPGTRLLVL.

The rearrangement joins TRBV7-2 to TRBJ2-7; TRBD1 matches at 7 bases. Germline V gene sequence: CDR1 SGHTA, CDR2 FQGNSA. The V segment lost 0 bases and the J segment 0 bases; nucleotides outside the gene matches: 2. The CDR3 covers 15 residues. CDR3 DNA: TGTGCCAGCAGCTTAGCATGGACAGGCTCCTACGAGCAGTACTTC. This sequence encodes CASSLAWTGSYEQYF.

The genes are TRBV6-1 and TRBJ2-5, with no clear D. The CDR3 has 15 residues. Trimming shortened V by 4 bases and J by 5 bases, and 17 bases separated the two germline ends. CDR1 is MNHNS, CDR2 SASEGT, per germline. This CDR3 reads CASSVTAILGETQYF. The CDR3 region has the DNA TGTGCCAGCAGTGTAACAGCAATACTTGGGGAGACCCAGTACTTC.

The chain is built from TRBV6-1 and TRBJ2-5; the D is unclear. CDR3 length: 12 residues. V was cut by 3 bases and J by 4 bases, with 6 bases left in between. Germline-derived CDR1 and CDR2 are MNHNS and SASEGT. The CDR3 is CASSESSETQYF. CDR3 DNA: TGTGCCAGCAGTGAGTCGTCAGAGACCCAGTACTTC.

The table lists this clonotype with a few counts. The V gene is TRBV12-5, the J gene TRBJ1-2, with no clear D. Per the germline V gene, CDR1 is LGHNT and CDR2 is FRNRAP. V was clipped by 5 bases and J by 4 bases, with 11 bases between them. The CDR3 contains 13 residues. This chain's CDR3 is CASGQSLLYGYTF. The CDR3 bases are TGTGCTAGTGGTCAGTCGCTCCTCTATGGCTACACCTTC.

This clonotype appeared once. The chain combines TRBV7-6 with TRBJ1-1; TRBD1 matches at 7 bases. This CDR3 is built from 15 residues. Germline V gene lookup returns CDR1 SGHVS and CDR2 FNYEAQ. V was clipped by 1 base and J by 5 bases; unmatched bases: 7. The CDR3 here is CASSLVSGGDTEAFF. For the CDR3, the DNA is TGTGCCAGCAGCTTAGTTTCAGGGGGTGATACTGAAGCTTTCTTT. Complete variable domain (other parts from reference TRBV7-6 and TRBJ1-1): GAGVSQSPRYKVTKRGQDVALRCDPISGHVSLYWYRQALGQGPEFLTYFNYEAQQDKSGLPNDRFSAERPEGSISTLTIQRTEQRDSAMYRCASSLVSGGDTEAFFGQGTRLTVV.

The rearrangement joins TRBV10-3 to TRBJ2-1; 7 bases agree with TRBD2. Germline V CDR1 and CDR2: ENHRY, SYGVKD. This CDR3 is built from 13 residues. With 1 base clipped from V and 12 bases from J, the junction kept 6 bases outside the gene matches. The CDR3 DNA is TGTGCCATCAGTGAGTGGGCGGGGGACGGGCAGTTCTTC. Amino acid sequence: CAISEWAGDGQFF.

V gene TRBV12-3 or TRBV12-4 combines with J gene TRBJ2-7; D may be TRBD2 (6 bases). V lost 6 bases and J 4 bases, leaving 16 bases between the germline ends. CDR3 size: 14 residues. CDR3 sequence: CASRIRDSSYEQYF. The CDR3 DNA sequence: TGTGCCAGCAGGATCCGGGACTCATCATACGAGCAGTACTTC.

CDR3 amino acids: CASRASGAASYEQYF. CDR3 coding DNA: TGTGCCAGCAGGGCTTCCGGGGCTGCCTCCTACGAGCAGTACTTC. J is TRBJ2-7 and V is TRBV27, with D tentatively TRBD1 or TRBD2 (5 bases each). Germline V CDR1 and CDR2: MNHEY, SMNVEV (reference sequence). Trimming cost V 6 bases and J 0 bases, with 15 bases left between them. The CDR3 is made up of 15 amino acids.

This clonotype was counted only a few times. The chain has TRBV2 and TRBJ1-6; D not resolved. The CDR3 contains 10 residues. Trimming took off 6 bases at V and 14 bases at J, with 8 bases between the two ends. Germline V lookup: CDR1 SNHLY, CDR2 FYNNEI. The CDR3 DNA sequence: TGTGCCAGCAGCCTAACAGCCCTCCACTTT. It codes for CASSLTALHF.

This chain joins TRBV28 and TRBJ2-1; no reliable D call. There are 14 residues in the CDR3. Germline V lookup: CDR1 MDHEN, CDR2 SYDVKM. V lost 6 bases and J lost 6, with 15 bases in between. The CDR3 coding sequence is TGTGCCAGCAGCTGGCTCAGAAAACTCAATGAGCAGTTCTTC. Protein: CASSWLRKLNEQFF.

Ten or more counts support this clonotype. Here the CDR3 DNA reads TGTGCCAGCAGCTTAGCAGGACTAGCGGAAGAGACCCAGTACTTC. Protein sequence: CASSLAGLAEETQYF. The V and J genes are TRBV7-2 and TRBJ2-5, with TRBD2 identical over 10 bases. CDR3 length equals 15 residues. V lost 0 bases and J lost 3; bases outside the gene matches: 1. Germline loops: CDR1 SGHTA, CDR2 FQGNSA.

This clonotype appeared a few times. This sequence joins TRBV2 and TRBJ2-1; no reliable D call. Trimming removed 4 bases at V and 8 bases at J, with 12 bases between. Germline CDR1 reads SNHLY; CDR2 reads FYNNEI. CDR3 length equals 13 residues. CDR3 nucleotides: TGTGCCAGCAGTGGATGGACCACCCATGAGCAGTTCTTC. It codes for CASSGWTTHEQFF.

A note on this clonotype: Because the CDR3 is missing its conserved closing phenylalanine or tryptophan, this is likely a read error. The J gene is TRBJ1-2, the V gene TRBV25-1, with TRBD1 identical over 8 bases. J lost 7 bases, V lost 6 bases, and 10 bases had no gene match. The CDR3 runs to 14 residues. Germline assignment: CDR1 MGHDK and CDR2 SYGVNS. DNA for the CDR3: TGTGCCAGCAGAGGGACAGGCGTTTCCATTGGCTACACCCTC. Translated: CASRGTGVSIGYTL.

There are a few counts of this clonotype. The rearrangement uses TRBV6-2 or TRBV6-3 and TRBJ2-3, with a possible D match to TRBD1 (6 bases). The CDR3 consists of 11 residues. The germline V and J ends were trimmed by 6 bases and 6 bases, with 7 bases remaining between them. Germline assignment: CDR1 MNHEY and CDR2 SVGEGT. CDR3 nucleotides: TGTGCCAGCAGAAGGGGGGATACGCAGTATTTT. Translating it yields CASRRGDTQYF.

A few counts support this clonotype. The chain combines TRBV7-8 with TRBJ1-5; D perhaps matches TRBD1 (5 bases). The germline V gene has CDR1 SGHVS and CDR2 FQNEAQ. CDR3 length: 16 residues. V lost 5 bases, J lost 3 bases, and 17 bases lay in between. CDR3 amino acids: CASSLHGHNVNQPQHF. CDR3 DNA sequence: TGTGCCAGCAGCCTCCACGGACACAACGTCAATCAGCCCCAGCATTTT. The variable domain in full, completed from reference TRBV7-8 and TRBJ1-5, reads GAGVSQSPRYKVAKRGQDVALRCDPISGHVSLFWYQQALGQGPEFLTYFQNEAQLDKSGLPSDRFFAERPEGSVSTLKIQRTQQEDSAVYLCASSLHGHNVNQPQHFGDGTRLSIL.

This clonotype was recorded a few times. V usage is TRBV4-3 and J usage is TRBJ2-7, with a possible D match to TRBD2 (6 bases). This CDR3 has 16 amino acids. With 0 bases removed from V and 1 base from J, the gap between germline ends came to 13 bases. CDR1 and CDR2 (germline): LGHNA, YSLEER. The CDR3 DNA is TGCGCCAGCAGCCAAGATTACCTAGCGCCTTCCTACGAGCAGTACTTC. This sequence encodes CASSQDYLAPSYEQYF.

The rearrangement joins TRBV20-1 to TRBJ1-1, with 8 bases lining up with TRBD1. The CDR3 is 11 amino acids. Germline values: CDR1 DFQATT, CDR2 SNEGSKA (reference sequence). The J segment lost 11 bases and the V segment lost 5 bases, leaving 7 bases of the junction unmatched. The CDR3 region is CSAPTGDRAFF. CDR3 nucleotide sequence: TGCAGTGCTCCGACAGGGGATCGGGCTTTCTTT.

This clonotype was recorded many times. V and J are TRBV7-2 and TRBJ1-2, with D unresolved. Deletions cut 2 bases from V and 0 bases from J, with 4 bases between. The length of the CDR3 is 13 residues. Germline V gene sequence: CDR1 SGHTA, CDR2 FQGNSA. The DNA of the CDR3 is TGTGCCAGCAGCTTATCCCCTAACTATGGCTACACCTTC. Translated, it gives CASSLSPNYGYTF.

This clonotype has more than one count but fewer than ten. The chain joins TRBV7-2 to TRBJ1-2; possibly TRBD1 for D (6 bases). CDR1 and CDR2 (germline): SGHTA, FQGNSA. The CDR3 length is 15 residues. V was trimmed by 1 base and J by 6 bases, leaving 15 bases between them. The CDR3 DNA reads as TGTGCCAGCAGCTTAGAGGGGGGGCGTAGAAATGGCTACACCTTC. Its protein product is CASSLEGGRRNGYTF. Variable domain in full (rest from reference TRBV7-2 and TRBJ1-2): GAGVSQSPSNKVTEKGKDVELRCDPISGHTALYWYRQSLGQGLEFLIYFQGNSAPDKSGLPSDRFSAERTGGSVSTLTIQRTQQEDSAVYLCASSLEGGRRNGYTFGSGTRLTVV.

This clonotype was seen repeatedly, ten times or more. The V and J genes are TRBV7-2 and TRBJ2-3, with D tentatively TRBD2 (5 bases). In germline, CDR1 is SGHTA, CDR2 FQGNSA. The V and J ends lost 5 bases and 6 bases respectively, with 15 bases between them. The CDR3 consists of 14 residues. CDR3 region: CASSPQGGLDTQYF. The CDR3 bases are TGTGCCAGCAGCCCTCAAGGCGGGCTTGATACGCAGTATTTT.

The chain has TRBV6-8 and TRBJ2-7; no clear D. The V end lost 8 bases, the J end lost 1 base, and 12 bases lay between the germline ends. The germline CDR1 and CDR2 sequences are MNHGY and SAAAGT. The CDR3 is 13 residues long. CDR3 sequence reads: CASGRDPSYEQYF. The CDR3 DNA reads as TGTGCCAGCGGTCGAGACCCATCCTACGAGCAGTACTTC.

This chain uses TRBV19 with TRBJ2-4, with TRBD2 matching over 10 bases. The CDR3 contains 14 residues. The trim removed 5 bases at V and 4 bases at J, leaving 2 bases unmatched. The germline V gene encodes CDR1 LNHDA and CDR2 SQIVND (reference sequence). In nucleotides, the CDR3 is TGTGCCAGTAGTGGGACTAGCGTAAAAAACATTCAGTACTTC. It translates to CASSGTSVKNIQYF. Based on the CDR3 plus reference TRBV19 and TRBJ2-4, the full variable domain is DGGITQSPKYLFRKEGQNVTLSCEQNLNHDAMYWYRQDPGQGLRLIYYSQIVNDFQKGDIAEGYSVSREKKESFPLTVTSAQKNPTAFYLCASSGTSVKNIQYFGAGTRLSVL.

The table lists this clonotype with a few counts. The rearrangement links TRBV6-1 to TRBJ2-4; a weak D match, TRBD2 (6 bases). There are 14 residues in the CDR3. Deletions cut 10 bases from V and 3 bases from J, with 16 bases between. In germline, CDR1 is MNHNS, CDR2 SASEGT. The CDR3 DNA sequence: TGTGCCACCAAGGAGGGAGTGGACAAAAACATTCAGTACTTC. It translates to CATKEGVDKNIQYF.